Listed below are T cell receptor beta chains from one sample, sequenced in a study of blood T cell repertoires in COVID-19. This table comes from immunoSEQ multiplex PCR, and its TCRdb copy is limited to in-frame clones, with some not included. This table has under 250,000 clones, about 90% appearing once. Material for sequencing was peripheral blood. These receptors were obtained from a man aged 30 to 39 with COVID-19, enrolled during active disease. The CDR3 runs from the conserved cysteine through the conserved F or W. Each record gives: D gene, V gene, CDR3 protein. A D gene is named only where the DNA matches it firmly.

>-|TRBV5-5
CASSPGQTGFEEKLFF
>-|TRBV19
CASKDRNHEQFF
>-|TRBV19
CASSRNSRDRNEQFF
>TRBD2|TRBV14
CASSQVPPLAGVRKPYNEQFF
>TRBD2|TRBV12-5
CASGLWEGETQYF
>TRBD1|TRBV3-1/TRBV3-2
CASSRLGQASLYEQYF
>TRBD1|TRBV9
CASSADRAANEKLFF
>TRBD1|TRBV30
CAWRPGQGGPNEQFF
>-|TRBV28
CASSLGGGRAEAFF
>TRBD1|TRBV10-2
CASNGQGTEYGYTF
>TRBD1|TRBV2
CASSSSPTGGDYGYTF
>-|TRBV18
CASSPQGETQYF
>-|TRBV7-9
CASSLSLARHEQYF
>TRBD1|TRBV27
CASRKTGEAGYTF
>TRBD1|TRBV11-2
CASSLATGGTGNTIYF
>-|TRBV29-1
CSVPDTGGQFF
>-|TRBV18
CASSPQGAYGYTF
>TRBD1|TRBV3-1/TRBV3-2
CASSQDGSQGALYGYTF
>TRBD1|TRBV5-4
CASSPGQGATEAFF
>-|TRBV13
CASSVSGAKETQYF
>-|TRBV4-1
CASSQAATGEMNTEAFF
>TRBD2|TRBV6-5
CASTAGGRYEQYF
>-|TRBV19
CASIGLNLGKLFF
>TRBD1|TRBV10-2
CASSAPSTGSNEKLFF
>TRBD1|TRBV19
CASNSGTGVDSPLHF
>-|TRBV3-1/TRBV3-2
CASSQVPGINNSPLHF
>-|TRBV6-2/TRBV6-3
CASSHPTGGTEAFF